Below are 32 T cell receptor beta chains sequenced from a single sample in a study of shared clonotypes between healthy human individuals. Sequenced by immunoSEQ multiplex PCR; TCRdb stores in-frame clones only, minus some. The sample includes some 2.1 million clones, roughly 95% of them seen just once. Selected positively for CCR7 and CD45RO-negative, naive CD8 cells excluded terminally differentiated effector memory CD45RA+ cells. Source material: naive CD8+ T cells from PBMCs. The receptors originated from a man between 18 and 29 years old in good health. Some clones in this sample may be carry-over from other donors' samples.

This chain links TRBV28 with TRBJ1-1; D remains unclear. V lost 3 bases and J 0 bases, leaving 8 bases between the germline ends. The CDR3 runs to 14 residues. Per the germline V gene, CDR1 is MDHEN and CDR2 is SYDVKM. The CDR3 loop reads CASSFTVMNTEAFF. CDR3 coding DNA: TGTGCCAGCAGTTTTACAGTCATGAACACTGAAGCTTTCTTT.

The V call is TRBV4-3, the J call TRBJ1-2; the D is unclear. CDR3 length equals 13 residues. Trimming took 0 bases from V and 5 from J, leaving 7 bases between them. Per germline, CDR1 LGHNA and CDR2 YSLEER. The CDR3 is CASSQEYRYGYTF. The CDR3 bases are TGCGCCAGCAGCCAAGAATATCGTTATGGCTACACCTTC.

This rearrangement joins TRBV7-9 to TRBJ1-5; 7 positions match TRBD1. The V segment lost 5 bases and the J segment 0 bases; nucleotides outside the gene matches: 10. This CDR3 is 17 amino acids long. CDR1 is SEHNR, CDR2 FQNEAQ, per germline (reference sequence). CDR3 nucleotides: TGTGCCAGCAGCCCGGCTACAGGGGCACCTAGCAATCAGCCCCAGCATTTT. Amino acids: CASSPATGAPSNQPQHF.

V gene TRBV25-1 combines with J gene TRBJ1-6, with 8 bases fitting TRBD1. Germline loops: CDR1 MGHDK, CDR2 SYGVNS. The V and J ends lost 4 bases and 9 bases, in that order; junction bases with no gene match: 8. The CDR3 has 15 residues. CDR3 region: CASSGRAGGTSPLHF. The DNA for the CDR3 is TGTGCCAGCAGTGGTCGGGCAGGGGGCACTTCACCCCTCCACTTT.

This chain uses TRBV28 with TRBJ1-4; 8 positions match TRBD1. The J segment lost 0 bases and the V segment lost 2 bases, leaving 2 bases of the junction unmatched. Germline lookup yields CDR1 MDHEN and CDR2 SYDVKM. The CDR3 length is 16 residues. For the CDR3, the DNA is TGTGCCAGCAGTTTACAGGGGGCCGCAACTAATGAAAAACTGTTTTTT. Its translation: CASSLQGAATNEKLFF.

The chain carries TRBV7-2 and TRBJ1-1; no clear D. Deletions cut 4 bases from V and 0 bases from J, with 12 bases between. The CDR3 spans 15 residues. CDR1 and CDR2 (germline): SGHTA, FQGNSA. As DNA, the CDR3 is TGTGCCAGCAGCTCGCCGACAAGATTGAACACTGAAGCTTTCTTT. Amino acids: CASSSPTRLNTEAFF. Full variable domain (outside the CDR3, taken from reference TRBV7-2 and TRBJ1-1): GAGVSQSPSNKVTEKGKDVELRCDPISGHTALYWYRQSLGQGLEFLIYFQGNSAPDKSGLPSDRFSAERTGGSVSTLTIQRTQQEDSAVYLCASSSPTRLNTEAFFGQGTRLTVV.

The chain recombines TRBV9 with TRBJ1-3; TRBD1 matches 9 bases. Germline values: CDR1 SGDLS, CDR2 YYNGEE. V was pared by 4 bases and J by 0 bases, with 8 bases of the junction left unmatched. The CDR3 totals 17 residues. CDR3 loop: CASSPRTGELSGNTIYF. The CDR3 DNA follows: TGTGCCAGCAGCCCACGGACAGGGGAGCTCTCTGGAAACACCATATATTTT.

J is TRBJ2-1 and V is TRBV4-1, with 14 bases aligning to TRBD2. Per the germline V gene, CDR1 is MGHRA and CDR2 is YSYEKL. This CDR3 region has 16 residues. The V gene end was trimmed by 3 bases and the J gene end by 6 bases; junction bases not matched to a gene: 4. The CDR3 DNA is TGCGCCAGCAGCCAGAAGGGACTAGCGGGAGCCAATGAGCAGTTCTTC. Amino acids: CASSQKGLAGANEQFF.

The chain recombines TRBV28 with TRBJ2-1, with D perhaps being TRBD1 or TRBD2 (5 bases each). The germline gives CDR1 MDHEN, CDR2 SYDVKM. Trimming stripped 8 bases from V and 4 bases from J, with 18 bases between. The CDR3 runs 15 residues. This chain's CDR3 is CASVPGRKAYNEQFF. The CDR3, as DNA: TGTGCCAGCGTTCCGGGGCGAAAGGCGTACAATGAGCAGTTCTTC.

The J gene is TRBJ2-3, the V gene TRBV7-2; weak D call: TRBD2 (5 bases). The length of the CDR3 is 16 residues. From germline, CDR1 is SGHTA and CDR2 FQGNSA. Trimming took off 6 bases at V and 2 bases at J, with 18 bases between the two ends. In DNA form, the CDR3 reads TGTGCCAGCAGGAATACTAGGACCAAAATCACAGATACGCAGTATTTT. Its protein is CASRNTRTKITDTQYF. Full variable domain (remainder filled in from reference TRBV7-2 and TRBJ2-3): GAGVSQSPSNKVTEKGKDVELRCDPISGHTALYWYRQSLGQGLEFLIYFQGNSAPDKSGLPSDRFSAERTGGSVSTLTIQRTQQEDSAVYLCASRNTRTKITDTQYFGPGTRLTVL.

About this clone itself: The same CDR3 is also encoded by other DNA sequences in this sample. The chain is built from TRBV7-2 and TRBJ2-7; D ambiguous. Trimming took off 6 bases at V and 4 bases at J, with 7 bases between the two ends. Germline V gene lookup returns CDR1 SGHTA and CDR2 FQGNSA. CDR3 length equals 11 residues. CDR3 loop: CASRGSYEQYF. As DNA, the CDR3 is TGTGCCAGCAGGGGCTCTTACGAGCAGTACTTC. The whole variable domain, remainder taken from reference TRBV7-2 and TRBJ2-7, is GAGVSQSPSNKVTEKGKDVELRCDPISGHTALYWYRQSLGQGLEFLIYFQGNSAPDKSGLPSDRFSAERTGGSVSTLTIQRTQQEDSAVYLCASRGSYEQYFGPGTRLTVT.

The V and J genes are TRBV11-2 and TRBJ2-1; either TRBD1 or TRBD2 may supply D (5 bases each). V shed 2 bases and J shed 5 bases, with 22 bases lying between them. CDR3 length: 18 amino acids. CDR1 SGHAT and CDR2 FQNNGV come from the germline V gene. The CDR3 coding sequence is TGTGCCAGCAGCTTACTACGGGGACGGGTCTCCAACAACAATGAGCAGTTCTTC. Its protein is CASSLLRGRVSNNNEQFF.

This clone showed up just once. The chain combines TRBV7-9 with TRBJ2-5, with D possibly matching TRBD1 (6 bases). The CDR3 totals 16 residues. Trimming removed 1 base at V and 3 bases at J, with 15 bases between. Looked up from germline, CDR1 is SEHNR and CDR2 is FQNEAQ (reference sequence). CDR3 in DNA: TGTGCCAGCAGCTTAGAATTTGGGGGCGGCGAAGAGACCCAGTACTTC. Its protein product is CASSLEFGGGEETQYF.

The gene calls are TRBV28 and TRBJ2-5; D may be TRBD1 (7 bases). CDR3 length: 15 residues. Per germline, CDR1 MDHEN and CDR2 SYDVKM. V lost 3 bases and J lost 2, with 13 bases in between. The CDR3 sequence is CASSFPAGGQETQYF. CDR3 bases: TGTGCCAGCAGTTTCCCCGCAGGGGGGCAAGAGACCCAGTACTTC.

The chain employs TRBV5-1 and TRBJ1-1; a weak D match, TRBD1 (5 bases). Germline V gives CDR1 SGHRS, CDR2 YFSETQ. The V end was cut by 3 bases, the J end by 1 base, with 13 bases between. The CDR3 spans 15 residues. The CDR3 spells CASSWGPDPNTEAFF. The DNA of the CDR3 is TGCGCCAGCAGCTGGGGACCAGACCCGAACACTGAAGCTTTCTTT.

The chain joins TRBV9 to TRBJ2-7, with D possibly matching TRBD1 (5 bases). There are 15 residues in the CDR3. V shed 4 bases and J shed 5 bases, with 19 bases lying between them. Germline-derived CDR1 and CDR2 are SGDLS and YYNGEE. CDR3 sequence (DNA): TGTGCCAGCAGCCCCTCGGGCAGGGTGGTGGACGAGCAGTACTTC. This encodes CASSPSGRVVDEQYF.

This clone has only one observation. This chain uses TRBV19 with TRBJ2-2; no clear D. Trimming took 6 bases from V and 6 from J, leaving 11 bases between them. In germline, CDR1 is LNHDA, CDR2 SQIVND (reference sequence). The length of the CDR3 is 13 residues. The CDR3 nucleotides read TGTGCCAGTAGAACGTACCCCCCCGGGGAGCTGTTTTTT. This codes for CASRTYPPGELFF.

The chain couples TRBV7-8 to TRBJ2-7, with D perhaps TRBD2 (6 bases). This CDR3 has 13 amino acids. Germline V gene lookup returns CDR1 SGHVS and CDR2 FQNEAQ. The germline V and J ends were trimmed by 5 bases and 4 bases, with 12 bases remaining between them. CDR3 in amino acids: CASSPVAGYEQYF. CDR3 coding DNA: TGTGCCAGCAGCCCAGTGGCGGGGTACGAGCAGTACTTC.

The CDR3 spells CASSPREGAKVYTGELFF. The CDR3 bases are TGTGCCAGCAGTCCGCGTGAAGGGGCGAAGGTGTACACCGGGGAGCTGTTTTTT. The chain uses TRBV28 and TRBJ2-2; possible D gene TRBD1, 5 bases. Trimming cost V 5 bases and J 3 bases, with 22 bases left between them. This CDR3 comprises 18 residues. CDR1 and CDR2 (germline): MDHEN, SYDVKM.

The CDR3 region has the DNA TGTGCCAGCAGTGAATCTCTGAGACTGAATAACTATGGCTACACCTTC. This encodes CASSESLRLNNYGYTF. The chain uses TRBV6-1 and TRBJ1-2; D is undetermined. The germline V gene encodes CDR1 MNHNS and CDR2 SASEGT. Trimming cost V 2 bases and J 1 base, with 14 bases left between them. This CDR3 spans 16 amino acids.

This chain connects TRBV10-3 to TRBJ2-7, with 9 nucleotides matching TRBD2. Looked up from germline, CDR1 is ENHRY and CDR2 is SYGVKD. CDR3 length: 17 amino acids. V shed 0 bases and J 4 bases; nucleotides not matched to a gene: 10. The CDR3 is CAISESEREVFVYEQYF. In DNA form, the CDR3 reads TGTGCCATCAGTGAGTCCGAGCGGGAGGTCTTTGTGTACGAGCAGTACTTC.

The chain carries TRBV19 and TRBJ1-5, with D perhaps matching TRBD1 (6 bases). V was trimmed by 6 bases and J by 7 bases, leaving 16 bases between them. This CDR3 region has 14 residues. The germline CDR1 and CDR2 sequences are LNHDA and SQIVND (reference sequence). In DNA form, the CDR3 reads TGTGCCAGTAGGGGAGGGGGTTCCTTGCAGCCCCAGCATTTT. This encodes CASRGGGSLQPQHF.

The CDR3: CASGAGPSYEQYF. The CDR3 DNA is TGTGCCAGCGGGGCGGGCCCCTCCTACGAGCAGTACTTC. The J gene is TRBJ2-7, the V gene TRBV27; D is possibly TRBD1 or TRBD2 (5 bases each). This CDR3 contains 13 residues. V lost 8 bases and J lost 0, with 11 bases in between. Germline V gives CDR1 MNHEY, CDR2 SMNVEV (reference sequence).

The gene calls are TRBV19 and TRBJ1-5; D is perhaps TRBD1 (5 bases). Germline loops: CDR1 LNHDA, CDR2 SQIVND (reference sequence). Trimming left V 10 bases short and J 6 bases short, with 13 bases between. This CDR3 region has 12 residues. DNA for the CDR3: TGTGCCACCGCGGTGGGACTTCAGCCCCAGCATTTT. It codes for CATAVGLQPQHF.

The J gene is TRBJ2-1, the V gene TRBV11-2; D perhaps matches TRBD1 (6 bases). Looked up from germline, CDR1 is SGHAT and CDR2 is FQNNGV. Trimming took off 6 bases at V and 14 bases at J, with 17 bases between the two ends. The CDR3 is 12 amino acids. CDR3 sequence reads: CASSPHREKKFF. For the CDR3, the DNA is TGTGCCAGCAGTCCGCACAGGGAGAAGAAGTTCTTC.

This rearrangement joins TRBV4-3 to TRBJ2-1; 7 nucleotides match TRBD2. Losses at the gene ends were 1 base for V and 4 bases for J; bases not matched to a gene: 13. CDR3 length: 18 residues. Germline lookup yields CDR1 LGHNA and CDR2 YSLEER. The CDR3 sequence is CASSQVSGGRSPYNEQFF. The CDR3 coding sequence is TGCGCCAGCAGCCAAGTGAGTGGCGGGAGATCCCCTTACAATGAGCAGTTCTTC.

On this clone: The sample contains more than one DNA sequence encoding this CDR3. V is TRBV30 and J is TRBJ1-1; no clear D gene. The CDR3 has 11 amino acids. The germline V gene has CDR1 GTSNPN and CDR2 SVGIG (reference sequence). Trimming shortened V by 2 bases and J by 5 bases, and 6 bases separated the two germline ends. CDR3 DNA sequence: TGTGCCTGGAGTCCCGGTACTGAAGCTTTCTTT. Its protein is CAWSPGTEAFF.

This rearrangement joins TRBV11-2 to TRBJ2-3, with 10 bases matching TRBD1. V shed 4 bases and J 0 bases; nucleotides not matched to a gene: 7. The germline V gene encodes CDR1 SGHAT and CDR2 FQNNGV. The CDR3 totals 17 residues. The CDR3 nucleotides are TGTGCCAGCAGCTGGCCGACAGGGGGCTCGAGCACAGATACGCAGTATTTT. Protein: CASSWPTGGSSTDTQYF.

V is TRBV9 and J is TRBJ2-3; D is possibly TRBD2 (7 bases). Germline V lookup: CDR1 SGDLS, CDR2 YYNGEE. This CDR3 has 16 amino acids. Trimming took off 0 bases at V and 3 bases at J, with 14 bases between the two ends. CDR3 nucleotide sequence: TGTGCCAGCAGCGTAGTGGGAGCGGGACAAACAGATACGCAGTATTTT. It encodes CASSVVGAGQTDTQYF.

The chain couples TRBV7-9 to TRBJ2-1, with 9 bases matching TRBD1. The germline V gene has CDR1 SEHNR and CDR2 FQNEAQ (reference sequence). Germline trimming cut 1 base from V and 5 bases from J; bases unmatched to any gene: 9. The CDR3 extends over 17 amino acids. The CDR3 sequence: CASSLVGGTGSHNEQFF. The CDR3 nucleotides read TGTGCCAGCAGCTTAGTAGGGGGGACAGGGTCCCACAATGAGCAGTTCTTC.

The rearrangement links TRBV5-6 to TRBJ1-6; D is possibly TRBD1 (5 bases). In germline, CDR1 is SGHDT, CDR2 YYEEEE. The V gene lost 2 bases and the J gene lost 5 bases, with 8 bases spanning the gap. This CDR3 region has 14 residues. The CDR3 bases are TGTGCCAGCAGCTTTTGGGGACATAATTCACCCCTCCACTTT. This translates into CASSFWGHNSPLHF.

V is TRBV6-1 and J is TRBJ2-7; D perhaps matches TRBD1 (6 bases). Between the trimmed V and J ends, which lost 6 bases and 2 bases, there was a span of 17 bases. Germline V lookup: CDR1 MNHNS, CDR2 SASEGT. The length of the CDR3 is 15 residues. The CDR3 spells CASSATGHPAYEQYF. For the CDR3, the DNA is TGTGCCAGCAGCGCAACGGGACACCCGGCCTACGAGCAGTACTTC.